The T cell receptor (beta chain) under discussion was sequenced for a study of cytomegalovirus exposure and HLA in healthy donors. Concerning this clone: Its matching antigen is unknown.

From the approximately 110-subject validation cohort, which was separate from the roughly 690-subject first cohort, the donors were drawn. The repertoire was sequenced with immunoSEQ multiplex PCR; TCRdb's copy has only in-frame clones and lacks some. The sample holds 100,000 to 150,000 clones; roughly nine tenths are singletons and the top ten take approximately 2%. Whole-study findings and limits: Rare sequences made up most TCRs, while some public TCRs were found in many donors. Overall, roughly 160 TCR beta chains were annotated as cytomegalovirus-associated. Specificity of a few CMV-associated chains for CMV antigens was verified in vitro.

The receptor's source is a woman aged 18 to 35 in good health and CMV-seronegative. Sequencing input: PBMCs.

The CDR3 here is CASSLVTGNEQYF. As DNA, the CDR3 is TGCGCCAGCAGCTTGGTGACAGGGAACGAGCAGTACTTC. This chain uses TRBV5-1 with TRBJ2-7; 7 bases fit TRBD1. This CDR3 is built from 13 residues. Per germline, CDR1 SGHRS and CDR2 YFSETQ. V was pared by 0 bases and J by 5 bases, with 2 bases of the junction left unmatched.